This T cell receptor (beta chain) was sequenced during a study of T cells after yellow fever vaccination. Findings of the study overall: Contaminants from the bulk population, in the form of abundant clonotypes, could be found in FACS-sorted repertoires.

In making TCR cDNA, 5'RACE template switching added a universal primer site and UMIs to it. MiXCR was run by TCRdb on the 5' RACE reads, yielding one entry per CDR3 protein. The sample lists 300,000 to 350,000 distinct CDR3 sequences, about 8.3% occurring once. The CDR3 has 13 residues. With 2 bases clipped from V and 6 bases from J, the junction kept 4 bases outside the gene matches. Per the germline V gene, CDR1 is SGHRS and CDR2 is YFSETQ. This clonotype showed up many times. Its antigen remains unidentified. The receptor was derived from a man younger than 30 who received the YFV17D yellow fever vaccine. This chain links TRBV5-1 with TRBJ1-2; TRBD1 matches at 7 bases. The material was PBMCs, obtained roughly 47 days after the first yellow fever vaccination. The CDR3 DNA reads as TGCGCCAGCAGCTTAAGACAGGGCGATGGCTACACCTTC. It is translated as CASSLRQGDGYTF.